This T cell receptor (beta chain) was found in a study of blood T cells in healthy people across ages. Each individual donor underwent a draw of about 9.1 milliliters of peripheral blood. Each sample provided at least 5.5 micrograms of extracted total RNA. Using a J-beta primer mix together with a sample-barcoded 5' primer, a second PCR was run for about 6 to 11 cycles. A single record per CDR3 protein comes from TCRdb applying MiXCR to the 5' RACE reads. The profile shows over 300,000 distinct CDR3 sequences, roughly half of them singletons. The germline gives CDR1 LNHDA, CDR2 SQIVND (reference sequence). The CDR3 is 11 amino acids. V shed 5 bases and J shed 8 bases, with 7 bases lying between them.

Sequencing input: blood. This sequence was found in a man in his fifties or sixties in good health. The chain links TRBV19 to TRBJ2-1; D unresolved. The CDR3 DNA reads TGTGCCAGTAGTCGGTGGGATGAGCAGTTCTTC. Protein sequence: CASSRWDEQFF.